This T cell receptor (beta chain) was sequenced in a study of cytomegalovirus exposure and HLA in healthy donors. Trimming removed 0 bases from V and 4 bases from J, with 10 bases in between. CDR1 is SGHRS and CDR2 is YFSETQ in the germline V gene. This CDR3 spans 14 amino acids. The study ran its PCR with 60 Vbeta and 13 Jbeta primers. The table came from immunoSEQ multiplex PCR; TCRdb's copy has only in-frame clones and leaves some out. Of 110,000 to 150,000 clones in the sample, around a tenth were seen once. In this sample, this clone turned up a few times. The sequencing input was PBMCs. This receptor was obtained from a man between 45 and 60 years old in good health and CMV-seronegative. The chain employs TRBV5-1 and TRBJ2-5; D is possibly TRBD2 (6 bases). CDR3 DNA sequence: TGCGCCAGCAGCTTGGTCGGGGGTGTAGAGACCCAGTACTTC. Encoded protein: CASSLVGGVETQYF. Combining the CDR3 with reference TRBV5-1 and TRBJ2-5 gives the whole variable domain KAGVTQTPRYLIKTRGQQVTLSCSPISGHRSVSWYQQTPGQGLQFLFEYFSETQRNKGNFPGRFSGRQFSNSRSEMNVSTLELGDSALYLCASSLVGGVETQYFGPGTRLLVL.